This T cell receptor beta chain was obtained from a study of T cells after yellow fever vaccination. Overall study findings and caveats: Repertoires sorted by FACS could include abundant clonotypes that are contaminants from the bulk population.

Template switching by 5'RACE produced TCR cDNA, adding a universal primer site and UMIs. TCRdb analysed the 5' RACE reads with MiXCR anew, one entry per CDR3 protein. Of 500,000 to 650,000 distinct CDR3 sequences listed, roughly an eighth are singletons. This clonotype was picked up a small number of times. Its target is not known. Deletions cut 4 bases from V and 5 bases from J, with 14 bases between. Germline values: CDR1 SQVTM, CDR2 ANQGSEA. The CDR3 covers 13 residues. The chain has TRBV29-1 and TRBJ1-1, with D uncertain. This clonotype was sampled from a man aged 30-40 years who received the YFV17D yellow fever vaccine. The sequencing used PBMCs, collected on the day of the yellow fever booster vaccination. The CDR3 loop reads CSVGTGPGTEAFF. CDR3 bases: TGCAGCGTTGGGACGGGCCCTGGTACTGAAGCTTTCTTT.